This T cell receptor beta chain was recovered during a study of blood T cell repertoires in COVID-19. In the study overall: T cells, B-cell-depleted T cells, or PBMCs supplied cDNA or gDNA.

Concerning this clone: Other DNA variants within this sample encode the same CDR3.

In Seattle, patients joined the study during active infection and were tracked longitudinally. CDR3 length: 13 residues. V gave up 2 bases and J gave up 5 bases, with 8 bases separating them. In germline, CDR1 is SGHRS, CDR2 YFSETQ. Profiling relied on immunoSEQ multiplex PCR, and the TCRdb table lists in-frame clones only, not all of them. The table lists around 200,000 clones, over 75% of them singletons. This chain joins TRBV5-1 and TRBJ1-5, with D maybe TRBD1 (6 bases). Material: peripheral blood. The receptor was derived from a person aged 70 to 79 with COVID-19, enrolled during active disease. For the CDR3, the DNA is TGCGCCAGCAGCTTAGGGGGGGATCAGCCCCAGCATTTT. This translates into CASSLGGDQPQHF.